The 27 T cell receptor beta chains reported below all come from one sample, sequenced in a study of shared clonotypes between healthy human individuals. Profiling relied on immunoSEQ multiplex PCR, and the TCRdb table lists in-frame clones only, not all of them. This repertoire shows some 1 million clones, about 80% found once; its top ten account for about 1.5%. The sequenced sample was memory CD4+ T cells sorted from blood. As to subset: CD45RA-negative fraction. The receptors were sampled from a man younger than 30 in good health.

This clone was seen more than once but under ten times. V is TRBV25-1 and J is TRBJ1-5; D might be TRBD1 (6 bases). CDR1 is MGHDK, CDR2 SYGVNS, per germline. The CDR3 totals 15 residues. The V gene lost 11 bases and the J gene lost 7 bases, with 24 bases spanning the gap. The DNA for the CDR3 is TGTGCCCAGTGGATGATGGTACAGGGCGGGCAGCCCCAGCATTTT. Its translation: CAQWMMVQGGQPQHF. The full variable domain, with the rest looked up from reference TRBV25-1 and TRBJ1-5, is EADIYQTPRYLVIGTGKKITLECSQTMGHDKMYWYQQDPGMELHLIHYSYGVNSTEKGDLSSESTVSRIRTEHFPLTLESARPSHTSQYLCAQWMMVQGGQPQHFGDGTRLSIL.

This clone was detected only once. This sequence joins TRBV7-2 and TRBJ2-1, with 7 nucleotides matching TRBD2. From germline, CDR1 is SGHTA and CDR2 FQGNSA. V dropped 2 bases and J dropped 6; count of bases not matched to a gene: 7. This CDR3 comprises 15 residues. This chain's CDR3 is CASSLKAGWVNEQFF. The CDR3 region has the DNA TGTGCCAGCAGCTTAAAAGCGGGGTGGGTCAATGAGCAGTTCTTC.

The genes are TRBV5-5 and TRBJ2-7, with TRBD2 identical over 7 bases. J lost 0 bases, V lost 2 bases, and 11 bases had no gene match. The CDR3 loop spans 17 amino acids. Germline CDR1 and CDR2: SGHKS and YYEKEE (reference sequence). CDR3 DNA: TGTGCCAGCAGCTTTCGGCTGCGGGGGATGGGCTCCTACGAGCAGTACTTC. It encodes CASSFRLRGMGSYEQYF.

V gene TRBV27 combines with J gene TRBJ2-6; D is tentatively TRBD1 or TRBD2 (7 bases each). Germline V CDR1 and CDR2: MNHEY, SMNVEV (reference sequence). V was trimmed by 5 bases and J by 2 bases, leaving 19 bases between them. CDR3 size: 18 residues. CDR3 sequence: CASSRSTGSGAGANVLTF. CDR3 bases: TGTGCCAGCAGTCGGTCGACAGGGAGCGGGGCTGGGGCCAACGTCCTGACTTTC.

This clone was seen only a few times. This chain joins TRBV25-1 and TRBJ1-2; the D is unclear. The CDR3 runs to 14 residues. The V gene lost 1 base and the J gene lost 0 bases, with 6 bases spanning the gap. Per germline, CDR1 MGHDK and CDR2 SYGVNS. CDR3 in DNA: TGTGCCAGCAGTGAATCGGGGACTAACTATGGCTACACCTTC. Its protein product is CASSESGTNYGYTF.

CDR3 region: CATSQGMGTDTQYF. The CDR3, as DNA: TGCGCCACATCTCAGGGGATGGGCACAGATACGCAGTATTTT. This rearrangement joins TRBV5-1 to TRBJ2-3; possible D gene TRBD1, 6 bases. The CDR3 spans 14 residues. Trimming cost V 9 bases and J 1 base, with 15 bases left between them. The V gene's germline CDR1 is SGHRS and CDR2 YFSETQ.

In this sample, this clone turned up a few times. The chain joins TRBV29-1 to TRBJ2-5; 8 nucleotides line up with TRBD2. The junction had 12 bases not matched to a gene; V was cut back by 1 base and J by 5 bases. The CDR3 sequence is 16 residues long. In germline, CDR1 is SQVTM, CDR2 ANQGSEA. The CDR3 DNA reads TGCAGCGTTGAAGTGGGGGCGGGAGGACCCGCGGAGACCCAGTACTTC. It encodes CSVEVGAGGPAETQYF.

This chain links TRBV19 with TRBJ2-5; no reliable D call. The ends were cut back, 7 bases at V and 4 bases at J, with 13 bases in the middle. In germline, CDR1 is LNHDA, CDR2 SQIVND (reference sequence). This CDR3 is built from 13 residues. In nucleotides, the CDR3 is TGTGCCAGTATCAAAGGGCCAGGAGAGACCCAGTACTTC. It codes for CASIKGPGETQYF.

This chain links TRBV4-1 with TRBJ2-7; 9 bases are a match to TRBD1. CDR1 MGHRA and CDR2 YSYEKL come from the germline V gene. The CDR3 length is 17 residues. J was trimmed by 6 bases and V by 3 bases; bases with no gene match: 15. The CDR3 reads CASSHLLGLDRGGEQYF. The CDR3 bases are TGCGCCAGCAGCCACCTCCTGGGGCTGGACAGGGGTGGCGAGCAGTACTTC.

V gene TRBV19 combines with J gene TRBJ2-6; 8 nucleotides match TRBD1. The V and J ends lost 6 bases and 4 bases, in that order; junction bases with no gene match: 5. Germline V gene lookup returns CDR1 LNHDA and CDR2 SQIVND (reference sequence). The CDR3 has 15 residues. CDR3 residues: CASRTTGVGANVLTF. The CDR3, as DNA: TGTGCCAGTAGGACGACAGGGGTCGGGGCCAACGTCCTGACTTTC.

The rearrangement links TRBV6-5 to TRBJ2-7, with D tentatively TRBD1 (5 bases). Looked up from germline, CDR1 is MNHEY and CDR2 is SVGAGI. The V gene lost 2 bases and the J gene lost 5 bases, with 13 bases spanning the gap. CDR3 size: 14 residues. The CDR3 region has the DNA TGTGCCAGCAGTTACGTCCGTCAGGGCCACGAGCAGTACTTC. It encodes CASSYVRQGHEQYF.

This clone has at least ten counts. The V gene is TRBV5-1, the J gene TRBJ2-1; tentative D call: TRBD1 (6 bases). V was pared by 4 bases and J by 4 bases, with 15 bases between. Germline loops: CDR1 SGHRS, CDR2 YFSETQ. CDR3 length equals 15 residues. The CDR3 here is CASSPHRELYNEQFF. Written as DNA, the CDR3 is TGCGCCAGCAGCCCCCACAGGGAGCTTTACAATGAGCAGTTCTTC.

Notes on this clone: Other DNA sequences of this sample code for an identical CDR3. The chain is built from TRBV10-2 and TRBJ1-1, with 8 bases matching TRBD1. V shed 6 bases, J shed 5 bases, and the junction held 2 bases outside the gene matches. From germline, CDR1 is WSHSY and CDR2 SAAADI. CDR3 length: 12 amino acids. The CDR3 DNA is TGCGCCAGCAGAACAGGGGGAACTGAAGCTTTCTTT. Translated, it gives CASRTGGTEAFF.

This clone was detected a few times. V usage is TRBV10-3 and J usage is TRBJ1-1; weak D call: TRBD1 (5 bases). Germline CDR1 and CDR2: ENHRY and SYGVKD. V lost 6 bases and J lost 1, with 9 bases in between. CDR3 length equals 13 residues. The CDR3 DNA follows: TGTGCCATCAGAGATACAGGGAACACTGAAGCTTTCTTT. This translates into CAIRDTGNTEAFF.

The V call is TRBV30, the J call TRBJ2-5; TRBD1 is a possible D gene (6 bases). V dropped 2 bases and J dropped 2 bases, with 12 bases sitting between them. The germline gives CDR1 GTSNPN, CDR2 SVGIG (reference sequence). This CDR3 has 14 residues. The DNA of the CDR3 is TGTGCCTGGAGTTTTGGGGGCCCACAAGAGACCCAGTACTTC. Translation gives CAWSFGGPQETQYF. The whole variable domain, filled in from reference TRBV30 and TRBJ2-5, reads SQTIHQWPATLVQPVGSPLSLECTVEGTSNPNLYWYRQAAGRGLQLLFYSVGIGQISSEVPQNLSASRPQDRQFILSSKKLLLSDSGFYLCAWSFGGPQETQYFGPGTRLLVL.

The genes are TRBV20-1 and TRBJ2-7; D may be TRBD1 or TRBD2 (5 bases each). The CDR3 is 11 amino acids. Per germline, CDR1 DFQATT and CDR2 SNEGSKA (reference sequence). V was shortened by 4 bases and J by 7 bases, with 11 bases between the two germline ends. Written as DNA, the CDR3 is TGCAGTGCTACAGGGACCGAAGAGCAGTACTTC. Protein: CSATGTEEQYF.

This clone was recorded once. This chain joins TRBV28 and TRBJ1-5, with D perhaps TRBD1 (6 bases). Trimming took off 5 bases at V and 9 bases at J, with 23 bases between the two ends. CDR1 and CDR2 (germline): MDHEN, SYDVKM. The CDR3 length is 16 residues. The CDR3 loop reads CASSRGQNILSRPQHF. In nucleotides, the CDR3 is TGTGCCAGCAGTCGCGGACAGAACATCCTCTCTCGGCCCCAGCATTTT.

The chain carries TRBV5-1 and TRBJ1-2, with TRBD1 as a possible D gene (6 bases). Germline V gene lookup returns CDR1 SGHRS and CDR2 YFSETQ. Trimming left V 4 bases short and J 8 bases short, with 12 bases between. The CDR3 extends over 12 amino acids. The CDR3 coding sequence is TGCGCCAGCAGCGTACAGGGAGGAGGCTACACCTTC. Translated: CASSVQGGGYTF.

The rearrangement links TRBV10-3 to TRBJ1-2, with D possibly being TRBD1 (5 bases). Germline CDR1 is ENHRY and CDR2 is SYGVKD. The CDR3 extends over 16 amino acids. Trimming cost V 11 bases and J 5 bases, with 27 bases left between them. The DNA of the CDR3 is TGTGCCGTAAAAGGGCCGGGGCCTACAACTGAGTATGGCTACACCTTC. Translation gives CAVKGPGPTTEYGYTF.

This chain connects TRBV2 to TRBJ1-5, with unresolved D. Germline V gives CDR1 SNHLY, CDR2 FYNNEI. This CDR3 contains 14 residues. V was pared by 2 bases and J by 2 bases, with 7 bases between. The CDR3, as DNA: TGTGCCAGCAGTGAATTGCCAGGCAATCAGCCCCAGCATTTT. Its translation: CASSELPGNQPQHF.

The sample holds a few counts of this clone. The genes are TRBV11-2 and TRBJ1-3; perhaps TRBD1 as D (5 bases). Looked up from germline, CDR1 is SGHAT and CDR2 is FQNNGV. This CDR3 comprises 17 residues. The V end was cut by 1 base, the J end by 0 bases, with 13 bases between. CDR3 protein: CASSLGQGSRSGNTIYF. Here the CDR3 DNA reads TGTGCCAGCAGCTTAGGGCAGGGATCCCGCTCTGGAAACACCATATATTTT.

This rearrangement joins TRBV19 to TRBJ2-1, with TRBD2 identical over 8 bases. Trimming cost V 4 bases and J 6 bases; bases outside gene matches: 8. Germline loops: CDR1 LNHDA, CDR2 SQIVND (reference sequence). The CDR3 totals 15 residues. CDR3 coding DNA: TGTGCCAGTAGTACCGGGACTAGTTACAGCAATGAGCAGTTCTTC. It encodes CASSTGTSYSNEQFF.

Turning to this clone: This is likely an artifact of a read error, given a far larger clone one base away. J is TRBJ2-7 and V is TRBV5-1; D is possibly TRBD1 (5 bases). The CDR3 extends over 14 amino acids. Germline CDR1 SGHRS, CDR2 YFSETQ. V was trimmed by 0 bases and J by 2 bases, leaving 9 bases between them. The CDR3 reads CASSLDDSPYEQYF. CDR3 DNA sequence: TGCGCCAGCAGCTTGGATGACAGCCCCTACGAGCAGTACTTC. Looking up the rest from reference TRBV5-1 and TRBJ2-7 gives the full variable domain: KAGVTQTPRYLIKTRGQQVTLSCSPISGHRSVSWYQQTPGQGLQFLFEYFSETQRNKGNFPGRFSGRQFSNSRSEMNVSTLELGDSALYLCASSLDDSPYEQYFGPGTRLTVT.

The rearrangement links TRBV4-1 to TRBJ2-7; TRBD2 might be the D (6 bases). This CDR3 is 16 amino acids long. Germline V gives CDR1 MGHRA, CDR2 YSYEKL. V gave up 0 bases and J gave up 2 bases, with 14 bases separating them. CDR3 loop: CASSQDTAGSPYEQYF. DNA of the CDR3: TGCGCCAGCAGCCAAGATACAGCGGGTAGTCCCTACGAGCAGTACTTC.

CDR3 DNA sequence: TGTGCCAGCAGCCGTACCGGACGGTCAGAGACCCAGTACTTC. This translates into CASSRTGRSETQYF. The chain recombines TRBV7-2 with TRBJ2-5; D remains unclear. Germline lookup yields CDR1 SGHTA and CDR2 FQGNSA. This CDR3 comprises 14 residues. V was shortened by 5 bases and J by 4 bases, with 14 bases between the two germline ends.

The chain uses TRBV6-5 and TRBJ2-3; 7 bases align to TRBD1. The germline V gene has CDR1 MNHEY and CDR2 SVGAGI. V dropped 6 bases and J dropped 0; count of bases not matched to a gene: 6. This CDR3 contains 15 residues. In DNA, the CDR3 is TGTGCCAGCAGATCCAGGGGGTCTAGCACAGATACGCAGTATTTT. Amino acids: CASRSRGSSTDTQYF.

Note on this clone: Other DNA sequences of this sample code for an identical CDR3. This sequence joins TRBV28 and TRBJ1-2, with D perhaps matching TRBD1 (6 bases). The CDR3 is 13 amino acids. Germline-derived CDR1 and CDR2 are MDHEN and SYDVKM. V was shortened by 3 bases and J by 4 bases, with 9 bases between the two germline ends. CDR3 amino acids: CASSLSRGYGYTF. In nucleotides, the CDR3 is TGTGCCAGCAGTTTGTCCAGGGGCTATGGCTACACCTTC.